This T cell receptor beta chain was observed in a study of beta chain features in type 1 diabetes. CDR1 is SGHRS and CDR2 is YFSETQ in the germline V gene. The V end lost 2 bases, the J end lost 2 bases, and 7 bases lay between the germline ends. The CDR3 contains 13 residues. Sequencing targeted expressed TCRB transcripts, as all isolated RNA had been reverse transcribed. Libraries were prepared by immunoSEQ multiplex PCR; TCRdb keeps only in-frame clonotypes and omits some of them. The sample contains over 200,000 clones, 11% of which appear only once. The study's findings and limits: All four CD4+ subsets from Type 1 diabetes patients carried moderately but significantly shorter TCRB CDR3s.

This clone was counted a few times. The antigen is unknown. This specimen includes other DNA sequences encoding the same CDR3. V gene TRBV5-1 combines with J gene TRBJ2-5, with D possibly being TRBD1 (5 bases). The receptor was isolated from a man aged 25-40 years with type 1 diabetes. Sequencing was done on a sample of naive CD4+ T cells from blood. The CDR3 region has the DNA TGCGCCAGCAGCTTTAACAGGCAAGAGACCCAGTACTTC. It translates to CASSFNRQETQYF. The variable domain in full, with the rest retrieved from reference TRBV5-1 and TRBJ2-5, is KAGVTQTPRYLIKTRGQQVTLSCSPISGHRSVSWYQQTPGQGLQFLFEYFSETQRNKGNFPGRFSGRQFSNSRSEMNVSTLELGDSALYLCASSFNRQETQYFGPGTRLLVL.